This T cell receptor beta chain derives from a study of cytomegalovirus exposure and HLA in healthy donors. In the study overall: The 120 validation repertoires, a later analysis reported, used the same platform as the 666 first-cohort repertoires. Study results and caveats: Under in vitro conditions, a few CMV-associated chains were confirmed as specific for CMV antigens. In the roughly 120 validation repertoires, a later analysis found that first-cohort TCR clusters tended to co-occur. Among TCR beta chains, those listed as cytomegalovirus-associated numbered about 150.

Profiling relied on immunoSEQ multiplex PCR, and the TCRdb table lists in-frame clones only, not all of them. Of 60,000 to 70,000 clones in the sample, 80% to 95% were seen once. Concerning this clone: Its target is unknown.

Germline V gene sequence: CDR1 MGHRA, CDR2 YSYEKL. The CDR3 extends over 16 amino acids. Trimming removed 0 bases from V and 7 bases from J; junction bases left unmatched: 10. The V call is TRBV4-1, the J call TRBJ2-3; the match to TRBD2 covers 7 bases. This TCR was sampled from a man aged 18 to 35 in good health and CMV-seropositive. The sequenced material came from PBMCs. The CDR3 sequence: CASSQDSSGRTYTQYF. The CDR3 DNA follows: TGCGCCAGCAGCCAAGATTCTAGCGGTCGAACGTATACGCAGTATTTT.